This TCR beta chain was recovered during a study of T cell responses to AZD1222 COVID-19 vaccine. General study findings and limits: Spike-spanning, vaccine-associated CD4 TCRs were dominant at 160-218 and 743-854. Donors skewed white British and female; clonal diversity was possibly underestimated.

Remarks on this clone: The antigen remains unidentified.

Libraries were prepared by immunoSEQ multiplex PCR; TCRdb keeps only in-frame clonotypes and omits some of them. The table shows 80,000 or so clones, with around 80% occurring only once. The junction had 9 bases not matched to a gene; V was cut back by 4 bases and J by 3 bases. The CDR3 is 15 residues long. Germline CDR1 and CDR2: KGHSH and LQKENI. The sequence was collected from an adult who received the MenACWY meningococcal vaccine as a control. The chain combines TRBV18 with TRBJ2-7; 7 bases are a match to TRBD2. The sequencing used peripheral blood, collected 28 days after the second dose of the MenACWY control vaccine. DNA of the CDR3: TGTGCCAGCTCACTCAGTGGGGGGGGAATCTACGAGCAGTACTTC. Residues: CASSLSGGGIYEQYF.